The 25 T cell receptor beta chains in this list originate from one sample, sequenced in a study of chemoradiotherapy in HPV16-positive cancers. This table comes from immunoSEQ multiplex PCR, and its TCRdb copy is limited to in-frame clones, with some not included. The data contain about 4,000 clones, approximately 82% of them singletons. The starting material was tumor tissue, obtained from a patient who underwent chemoradiotherapy. These TCRs come from a human donor with HPV-associated anogenital cancer.

The sample holds one count of this clone. The chain is built from TRBV25-1 and TRBJ2-7, with 10 bases that match TRBD2. Germline-derived CDR1 and CDR2 are MGHDK and SYGVNS. The CDR3 has 17 residues. With 4 bases clipped from V and 7 bases from J, the junction kept 16 bases outside the gene matches. In DNA form, the CDR3 reads TGTGCCAGCAGTGTACCCCGAGGGCCCAGCGGGAGGGGTGAGCAGTACTTC. This encodes CASSVPRGPSGRGEQYF.

The chain couples TRBV19 to TRBJ2-3, with no clear D. V lost 4 bases to trimming and J lost 0 bases, with 8 bases between them. The germline V gene has CDR1 LNHDA and CDR2 SQIVND (reference sequence). The CDR3 totals 14 residues. CDR3 coding DNA: TGTGCCAGTAGTACCAAACCAAGCACAGATACGCAGTATTTT. This gives the protein CASSTKPSTDTQYF.

The table lists this clone with a few counts. The rearrangement uses TRBV28 and TRBJ2-3, with D unclear. CDR3 size: 14 residues. Germline V gene data show CDR1 as MDHEN and CDR2 as SYDVKM. Deletions cut 2 bases from V and 1 base from J, with 7 bases between. Here the CDR3 DNA reads TGTGCCAGCAGTTTACTGGACCGCACAGATACGCAGTATTTT. It yields the protein CASSLLDRTDTQYF.

The gene calls are TRBV30 and TRBJ1-6, with TRBD1 matching 8 bases. This CDR3 spans 18 amino acids. V lost 1 base to trimming and J lost 4 bases; unmatched junction nucleotides: 12. Germline-derived CDR1 and CDR2 are GTSNPN and SVGIG (reference sequence). The CDR3 reads CAWSGAETGVKYNSPLHF. In DNA, the CDR3 is TGTGCCTGGAGTGGGGCCGAGACAGGGGTTAAGTATAATTCACCCCTCCACTTT.

The genes are TRBV29-1 and TRBJ1-1; no reliable D call. The CDR3 extends over 12 amino acids. Trimming cost V 3 bases and J 0 bases, with 5 bases left between them. Germline V CDR1 and CDR2: SQVTM, ANQGSEA. CDR3 nucleotide sequence: TGCAGCGTTGACAGGATGAACACTGAAGCTTTCTTT. Residues: CSVDRMNTEAFF.

The chain couples TRBV6-1 to TRBJ2-7; TRBD2 agrees at 10 bases. The CDR3 extends over 15 amino acids. Germline CDR1 is MNHNS and CDR2 is SASEGT. Losses at the gene ends were 1 base for V and 4 bases for J; bases not matched to a gene: 4. CDR3 loop: CASSEEGAGGYEQYF. DNA for the CDR3: TGTGCCAGCAGTGAAGAAGGAGCGGGGGGGTACGAGCAGTACTTC.

This chain joins TRBV19 and TRBJ2-3, with D possibly called TRBD1 or TRBD2 (5 bases each). This CDR3 comprises 16 residues. V was pared by 2 bases and J by 0 bases, with 12 bases between. Germline lookup yields CDR1 LNHDA and CDR2 SQIVND (reference sequence). The CDR3 protein is CASSIIGTASTDTQYF. In DNA form, the CDR3 reads TGTGCCAGTAGTATAATAGGGACGGCGAGCACAGATACGCAGTATTTT.

The chain recombines TRBV28 with TRBJ1-5; D remains unclear. Trimming took off 3 bases at V and 0 bases at J, with 12 bases between the two ends. The length of the CDR3 is 16 residues. CDR1 and CDR2 (germline): MDHEN, SYDVKM. The CDR3 loop reads CASSFTEASSNQPQHF. The CDR3 region has the DNA TGTGCCAGCAGTTTTACGGAAGCCTCTAGCAATCAGCCCCAGCATTTT.

V and J are TRBV4-1 and TRBJ2-2; no reliable D call. This CDR3 spans 18 amino acids. Trimming removed 0 bases from V and 5 bases from J, with 19 bases in between. Germline CDR1 is MGHRA and CDR2 is YSYEKL. The CDR3 region has the DNA TGCGCCAGCAGCCAAGATGCTCTTCGCCACGGCCGGACCGGGGAGCTGTTTTTT. Translated: CASSQDALRHGRTGELFF.

The CDR3 nucleotides read TGTGCCAGTAGTTACGAAATCTACCGGGCCAGTTTAACTGAAGCTTTCTTT. The encoded protein is CASSYEIYRASLTEAFF. This sequence joins TRBV19 and TRBJ1-1; D gene ambiguous. Between the trimmed V and J ends, which lost 5 bases and 5 bases, there was a span of 24 bases. Looked up from germline, CDR1 is LNHDA and CDR2 is SQIVND (reference sequence). The CDR3 is 17 amino acids.

J is TRBJ1-2 and V is TRBV18; D ambiguous. Germline values: CDR1 KGHSH, CDR2 LQKENI. Trimming cost V 3 bases and J 1 base, with 12 bases left between them. The CDR3 covers 15 residues. CDR3 DNA sequence: TGTGCCAGCTCACCGCGGACTGCCTTTAACTATGGCTACACCTTC. Translated: CASSPRTAFNYGYTF.

The chain has TRBV2 and TRBJ2-7; 7 nucleotides agree with TRBD2. Germline V gene sequence: CDR1 SNHLY, CDR2 FYNNEI. The CDR3 length is 15 residues. The J segment lost 0 bases and the V segment lost 7 bases, leaving 9 bases of the junction unmatched. The CDR3 is CASTLLATSSYEQYF. The CDR3 DNA follows: TGTGCCAGCACATTACTAGCGACGAGCTCCTACGAGCAGTACTTC.

The rearrangement joins TRBV2 to TRBJ2-1; weak D call: TRBD2 (7 bases). CDR1 is SNHLY and CDR2 is FYNNEI in the germline V gene. The CDR3 extends over 15 amino acids. Trimming pared 4 bases from V and 14 bases from J, leaving 24 bases between. As DNA, the CDR3 is TGTGCCAGCAGTGCGCGTGCGGGGGCGGCTATTTCTGAGTTCTTC. Its translation is CASSARAGAAISEFF.

The chain carries TRBV5-4 and TRBJ2-3, with 9 bases fitting TRBD1. CDR1 and CDR2 from the germline V gene are SGHNT and YYREEE (reference sequence). The junction had 5 bases not matched to a gene; V was cut back by 0 bases and J by 6 bases. This CDR3 spans 15 amino acids. CDR3 in amino acids: CASSLALGQGDTQYF. The CDR3, as DNA: TGTGCCAGCAGCTTGGCCCTCGGACAGGGGGATACGCAGTATTTT. Full variable domain (rest looked up from reference TRBV5-4 and TRBJ2-3): ETGVTQSPTHLIKTRGQQVTLRCSSQSGHNTVSWYQQALGQGPQFIFQYYREEENGRGNFPPRFSGLQFPNYSSELNVNALELDDSALYLCASSLALGQGDTQYFGPGTRLTVL.

The rearrangement links TRBV6-4 to TRBJ2-1; the D gene is possibly TRBD1 (5 bases). CDR1 is MRHNA and CDR2 is SNTAGT in the germline V gene. V lost 6 bases and J 2 bases, leaving 8 bases between the germline ends. This CDR3 is 13 amino acids long. As DNA, the CDR3 is TGTGCCAGCAGCCAAGGGGCCTACAATGAGCAGTTCTTC. As protein: CASSQGAYNEQFF.

The rearrangement links TRBV2 to TRBJ2-7, with TRBD2 identical over 7 bases. This CDR3 comprises 14 residues. The J segment lost 3 bases and the V segment lost 2 bases, leaving 4 bases of the junction unmatched. From germline, CDR1 is SNHLY and CDR2 FYNNEI. The CDR3 nucleotides are TGTGCCAGCAGTGAATATACGGGAGGCTACGAGCAGTACTTC. Protein: CASSEYTGGYEQYF.

The CDR3 spells CASIRRGQGVYEQYF. DNA for the CDR3: TGTGCCAGCATTCGAAGGGGCCAGGGGGTCTACGAGCAGTACTTC. V usage is TRBV6-5 and J usage is TRBJ2-7, with 7 nucleotides matching TRBD1. V lost 7 bases and J lost 3; bases outside the gene matches: 12. CDR1 is MNHEY and CDR2 is SVGAGI in the germline V gene. The CDR3 runs to 15 residues.

The rearrangement joins TRBV11-2 to TRBJ1-1, with 8 bases identical to TRBD1. The CDR3 runs to 14 residues. Looked up from germline, CDR1 is SGHAT and CDR2 is FQNNGV. V dropped 8 bases and J dropped 6; count of bases not matched to a gene: 11. The CDR3 DNA sequence: TGTGCCAGCGGGGCGACAGGGGTAATCGCTGAAGCTTTCTTT. Amino acid sequence: CASGATGVIAEAFF.

The chain uses TRBV30 and TRBJ1-5; D is ambiguous. The CDR3 totals 13 residues. Deletions cut 1 base from V and 6 bases from J, with 10 bases between. Germline V gives CDR1 GTSNPN, CDR2 SVGIG (reference sequence). CDR3: CAWSGGYSQPQHF. The CDR3 nucleotides are TGTGCCTGGAGTGGGGGTTACAGTCAGCCCCAGCATTTT.

The rearrangement uses TRBV28 and TRBJ2-5, with D possibly TRBD2 on 6 matching bases. The CDR3 consists of 17 residues. Between the trimmed V and J ends, which lost 3 bases and 3 bases, there was a span of 20 bases. CDR1 is MDHEN and CDR2 is SYDVKM in the germline V gene. The CDR3 DNA reads as TGTGCCAGCAGTTTTAGGGGTAGCGGTTTCCAAGAAGAGACCCAGTACTTC. Its protein product is CASSFRGSGFQEETQYF. The variable domain in full, completed from reference TRBV28 and TRBJ2-5, reads DVKVTQSSRYLVKRTGEKVFLECVQDMDHENMFWYRQDPGLGLRLIYFSYDVKMKEKGDIPEGYSVSREKKERFSLILESASTNQTSMYLCASSFRGSGFQEETQYFGPGTRLLVL.

The rearrangement links TRBV5-6 to TRBJ1-4; possibly TRBD1 for D (6 bases). This CDR3 comprises 13 residues. In germline, CDR1 is SGHDT, CDR2 YYEEEE. V was shortened by 4 bases and J by 8 bases, with 12 bases between the two germline ends. The CDR3: CASSTRGQEKLFF. The CDR3 nucleotides are TGTGCCAGCAGCACCAGGGGTCAGGAAAAACTGTTTTTT.

The chain employs TRBV6-4 and TRBJ1-1; D is ambiguous. The CDR3 is 14 residues long. Trimming took 2 bases from V and 0 from J, leaving 7 bases between them. CDR1 and CDR2 (germline): MRHNA, SNTAGT. CDR3 nucleotides: TGTGCCAGCAGTGACGGTCAGGTGAACACTGAAGCTTTCTTT. Its protein product is CASSDGQVNTEAFF.

This rearrangement joins TRBV7-2 to TRBJ2-5; no firm D call. The CDR3 totals 13 residues. CDR1 is SGHTA, CDR2 FQGNSA, per germline. Trimming cost V 1 base and J 4 bases, with 7 bases left between them. The CDR3 region is CASSLVGLETQYF. Written as DNA, the CDR3 is TGTGCCAGCAGCTTAGTGGGGTTAGAGACCCAGTACTTC.

The chain joins TRBV5-4 to TRBJ2-7, with a weak D call TRBD1 (6 bases). V was cut by 1 base and J by 3 bases, with 8 bases left in between. The V gene's germline CDR1 is SGHNT and CDR2 YYREEE (reference sequence). The CDR3 loop spans 13 amino acids. The CDR3 DNA follows: TGTGCCAGCAGCTTGCGGACAGACTACGAGCAGTACTTC. Its translation is CASSLRTDYEQYF.

This chain connects TRBV6-6 to TRBJ1-1; the match to TRBD1 covers 11 bases. CDR3 size: 15 residues. CDR1 and CDR2 (germline): MNHNY, SVGAGI (reference sequence). Germline trimming cut 6 bases from V and 5 bases from J; bases unmatched to any gene: 8. CDR3 coding DNA: TGTGCCAGCAGCCGAGGGGGACAGGGGGGGACTGAAGCTTTCTTT. The encoded protein is CASSRGGQGGTEAFF.